In this sample, the clone carrying this T cell receptor (beta chain) turned up a few times. Its antigen is unknown. Amplification used 60 Vbeta primers and 13 Jbeta primers. Assay: immunoSEQ multiplex PCR; the TCRdb copy retains only in-frame clones and omits some. The sample lists about 120,000 clones; approximately 80% were seen once. This sample was included in a study of cytomegalovirus exposure and HLA in healthy donors. Points from the study as a whole: Investigators reported approximately 170 TCR beta chains as tied to cytomegalovirus.

CDR3 length: 14 amino acids. V shed 6 bases and J shed 11 bases, with 20 bases lying between them. Looked up from germline, CDR1 is KGHSH and CDR2 is LQKENI. The chain recombines TRBV18 with TRBJ1-5, with a tentative D call TRBD1 (5 bases). Material for sequencing was PBMCs. The source is a human donor in good health. CDR3 residues: CASSLSTKEGSQHF. CDR3 DNA sequence: TGTGCCAGCTCCCTTTCCACTAAGGAGGGGTCCCAGCATTTT.